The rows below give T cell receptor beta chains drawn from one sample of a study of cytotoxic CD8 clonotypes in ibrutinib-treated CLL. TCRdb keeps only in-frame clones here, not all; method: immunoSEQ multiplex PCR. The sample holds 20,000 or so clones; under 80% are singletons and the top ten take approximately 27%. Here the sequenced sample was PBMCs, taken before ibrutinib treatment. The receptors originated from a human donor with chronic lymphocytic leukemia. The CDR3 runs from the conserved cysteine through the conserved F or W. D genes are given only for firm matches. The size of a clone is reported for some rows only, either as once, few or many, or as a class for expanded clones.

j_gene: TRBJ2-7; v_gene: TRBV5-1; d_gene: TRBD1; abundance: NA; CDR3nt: TGCGCCAGCAGCCCCGAGGGGGCGGGCTACGAGCAGTACTTC; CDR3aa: CASSPEGAGYEQYF
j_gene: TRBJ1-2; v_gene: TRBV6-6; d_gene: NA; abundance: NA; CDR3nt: TGTGCCAGCAGTTACACACAGGGAGGGTATGGCTACACCTTC; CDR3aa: CASSYTQGGYGYTF
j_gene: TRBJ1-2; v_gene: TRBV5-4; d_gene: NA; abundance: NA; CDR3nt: TGTGCCAGCAGCTACGCCACGCCTGAGAGCTACACCTTC; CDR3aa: CASSYATPESYTF
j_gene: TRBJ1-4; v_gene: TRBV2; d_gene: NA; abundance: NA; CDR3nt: TGTGCCAGCCGCCAACCGCCGATTAATGAAAAACTGTTTTTT; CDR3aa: CASRQPPINEKLFF
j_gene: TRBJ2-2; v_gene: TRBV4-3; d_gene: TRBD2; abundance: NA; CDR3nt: TGCGCCAGCAGCCAAGTGAGCCTAGCGGGGAACACCGGGGAGCTGTTTTTT; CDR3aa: CASSQVSLAGNTGELFF
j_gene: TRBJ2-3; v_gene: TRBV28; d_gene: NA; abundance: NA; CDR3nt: TGTGCCAGCAGTTTATACCCCAGGGAGGTATTCACAGATACGCAGTATTTT; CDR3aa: CASSLYPREVFTDTQYF
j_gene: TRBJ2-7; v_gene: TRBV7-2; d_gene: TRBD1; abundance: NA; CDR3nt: TGTGCCAGCAGCTTAAGACAGGGGGCATACGAGCAGTACTTC; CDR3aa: CASSLRQGAYEQYF
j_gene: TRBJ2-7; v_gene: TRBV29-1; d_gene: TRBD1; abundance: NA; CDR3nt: TGCAGCGCCACTCGGACAGGACCCTACGAGCAGTACTTC; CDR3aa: CSATRTGPYEQYF
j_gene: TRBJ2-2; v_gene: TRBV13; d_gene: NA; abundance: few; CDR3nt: TGTGCCAGCAGCTTAAGGGTGGGAGCGGTCCCCGGGGAGCTGTTTTTT; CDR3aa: CASSLRVGAVPGELFF
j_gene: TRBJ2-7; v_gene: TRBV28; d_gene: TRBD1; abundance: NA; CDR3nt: TGTGCCAGCAGTTTCTCGGGACAGGTGAAGCAGTACTTC; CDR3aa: CASSFSGQVKQYF
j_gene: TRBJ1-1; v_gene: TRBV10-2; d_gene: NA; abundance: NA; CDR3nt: TGCGCCAGCAGTGATCCTTGGGGTAACACTGAAGCTTTCTTT; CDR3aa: CASSDPWGNTEAFF
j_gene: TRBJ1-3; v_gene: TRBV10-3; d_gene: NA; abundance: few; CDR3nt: TGTGCCGGCCAGGAGAACTCTGGAAACACCATATATTTT; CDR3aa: CAGQENSGNTIYF
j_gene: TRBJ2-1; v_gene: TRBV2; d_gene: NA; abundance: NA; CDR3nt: TGTGCCAGCAGTGAACAGGGTCCTACCAATGAGCAGTTCTTC; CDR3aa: CASSEQGPTNEQFF
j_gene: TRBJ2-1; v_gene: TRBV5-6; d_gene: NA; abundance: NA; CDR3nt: TGTGCCAGCAGCCCTGGACCGGGGCCCAGGCCCCAGCTCTTC; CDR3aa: CASSPGPGPRPQLF
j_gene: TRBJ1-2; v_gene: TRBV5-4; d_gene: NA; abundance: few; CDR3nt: TGTGCCAGCAGCTTGGCCGGGACGGATGGCTACACCTTC; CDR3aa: CASSLAGTDGYTF
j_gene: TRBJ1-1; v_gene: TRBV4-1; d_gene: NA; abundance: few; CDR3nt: TGCGCCAGCAGCCATGGGGTCGTTGGCACTGAAGCTTTCTTT; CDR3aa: CASSHGVVGTEAFF
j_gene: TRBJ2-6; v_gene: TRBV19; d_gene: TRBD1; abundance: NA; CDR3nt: TGTGCCACCCGGGGGACAGGGACCTCTGGGGCCAACGTCCTGACTTTC; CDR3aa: CATRGTGTSGANVLTF
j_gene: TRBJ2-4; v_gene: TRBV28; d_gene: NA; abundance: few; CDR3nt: TGTGCCAGCAGTCATTTCCCCTTAGCCAAAAACATTCAGTACTTC; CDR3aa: CASSHFPLAKNIQYF
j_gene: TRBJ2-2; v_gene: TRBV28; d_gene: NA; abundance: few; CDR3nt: TGTGCCAGCAGTGTGAGCACCGGGGAGCTGTTTTTT; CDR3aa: CASSVSTGELFF
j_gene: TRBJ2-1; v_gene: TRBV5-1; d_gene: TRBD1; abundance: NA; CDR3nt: TGCGCCAGCAGCTCAACAGGGGGCTGGAATGAGCAGTTCTTC; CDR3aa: CASSSTGGWNEQFF
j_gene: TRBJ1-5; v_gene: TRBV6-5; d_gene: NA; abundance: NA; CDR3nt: TGTGCCAGCACTCGGGGGTCCCAAGGGCCCCAGCATTTT; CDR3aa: CASTRGSQGPQHF
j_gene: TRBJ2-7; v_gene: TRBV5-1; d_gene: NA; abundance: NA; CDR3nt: TGCGCCAGCAGCCCCCCGCCCTACGAGCAGTACTTC; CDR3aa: CASSPPPYEQYF
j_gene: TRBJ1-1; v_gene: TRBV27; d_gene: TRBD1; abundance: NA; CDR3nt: TGTGCCAGCAGTCCCGGACAGGGGTCAAGGAACACTGAAGCTTTCTTT; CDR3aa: CASSPGQGSRNTEAFF